These T cell receptor beta chains were read from a single sample in a study of T cells in Graves' hyperthyroidism and ophthalmopathy. One entry per CDR3 protein, called by TCRdb with MiXCR from the multiplex PCR reads. The repertoire includes about 280,000 distinct CDR3 sequences, 25% to 30% of them detected once, and approximately 25% sits in the top ten. The material sequenced was blood. The receptors come from a man aged 40-49 years with Graves' hyperthyroidism that later progressed to Graves' ophthalmopathy. CDR3s include the opening cysteine and the closing phenylalanine or tryptophan. Each record gives: J gene, D gene, V gene, clone size, CDR3 DNA, CDR3 protein. The D gene is left open where the match is weak. Not every row has a clone size; where given, it reads once, few, many or a size class.

J gene: TRBJ2-7; D gene: TRBD2; V gene: TRBV28; clone size: .; CDR3 DNA: TGTGCCAGCAGTTTTCGGACTAGCGGGAGCAAGTACGAGCAGTACTTC; CDR3 protein: CASSFRTSGSKYEQYF
J gene: TRBJ1-1; D gene: .; V gene: TRBV14; clone size: many; CDR3 DNA: TGTGCCAGCAGCCATAACACGAACACTGAAGCTTTCTTT; CDR3 protein: CASSHNTNTEAFF
J gene: TRBJ1-1; D gene: .; V gene: TRBV19; clone size: many; CDR3 DNA: TGTGCCAGTACCCCACGGGGGGCTTGGCGCACTGAAGCTTTCTTT; CDR3 protein: CASTPRGAWRTEAFF
J gene: TRBJ2-1; D gene: .; V gene: TRBV5-1; clone size: many; CDR3 DNA: TGCGCCAGCAGTCGTGACCTCGTAGCGGTTTACAATGAGCAGTTCTTC; CDR3 protein: CASSRDLVAVYNEQFF
J gene: TRBJ1-5; D gene: TRBD1; V gene: TRBV20-1; clone size: many; CDR3 DNA: TGCAGTGCTAGATTCGCCAGGGGGGACAATCAGCCCCAGCATTTT; CDR3 protein: CSARFARGDNQPQHF
J gene: TRBJ2-5; D gene: .; V gene: TRBV7-2; clone size: many; CDR3 DNA: TGTGCCAGCAGCTTCCGGGGGGACAAGGGAGAGACCCAGTACTTC; CDR3 protein: CASSFRGDKGETQYF
J gene: TRBJ2-7; D gene: TRBD1; V gene: TRBV12-3/TRBV12-4; clone size: many; CDR3 DNA: TGTGCCAGCAGTTCCCGGACAGGGGTTTCCTACGAGCAGTACTTC; CDR3 protein: CASSSRTGVSYEQYF
J gene: TRBJ1-1; D gene: .; V gene: TRBV11-1; clone size: .; CDR3 DNA: TGTGCCAGCAGCTTACCCCATACTGAGGGAGGCGGCACTGAAGCTTTCTTT; CDR3 protein: CASSLPHTEGGGTEAFF
J gene: TRBJ2-5; D gene: .; V gene: TRBV20-1; clone size: .; CDR3 DNA: TGCAGTGCTAGTTTGGACACGGAAGAGACCCAGTACTTC; CDR3 protein: CSASLDTEETQYF
J gene: TRBJ2-5; D gene: TRBD2; V gene: TRBV11-2; clone size: .; CDR3 DNA: TGTGCCAGCAGCTTAGGGGTGCTAGCGGGCGAAGGAGAGACCCAGTACTTC; CDR3 protein: CASSLGVLAGEGETQYF
J gene: TRBJ1-5; D gene: TRBD1; V gene: TRBV27; clone size: .; CDR3 DNA: TGTGCCAGCAGTCCACGGGACAGGGCTAATCAGCCCCAGCATTTT; CDR3 protein: CASSPRDRANQPQHF
J gene: TRBJ2-5; D gene: .; V gene: TRBV28; clone size: .; CDR3 DNA: TGTGCCAGCAGTACTCTCAGGGAGACCCAGTACTTC; CDR3 protein: CASSTLRETQYF
J gene: TRBJ2-7; D gene: .; V gene: TRBV20-1; clone size: many; CDR3 DNA: TGCAGTGCTAGAGATGCAGGGCCGGGTGAGCAGTACTTC; CDR3 protein: CSARDAGPGEQYF
J gene: TRBJ1-5; D gene: .; V gene: TRBV5-1; clone size: many; CDR3 DNA: TGCGCCAGCAGACCCGGGACACTTGATCAGCCCCAGCATTTT; CDR3 protein: CASRPGTLDQPQHF
J gene: TRBJ2-7; D gene: TRBD1; V gene: TRBV6-1; clone size: .; CDR3 DNA: TGTGCCAGCAGGATCCGGGACAGGACCTACGAGCAGTACTTC; CDR3 protein: CASRIRDRTYEQYF
J gene: TRBJ1-1; D gene: .; V gene: TRBV11-1; clone size: .; CDR3 DNA: TGTGCCAGCAGCCCGAACATGGGACACAAAGGTGAAGCTTTCTTT; CDR3 protein: CASSPNMGHKGEAFF
J gene: TRBJ2-7; D gene: .; V gene: TRBV6-2/TRBV6-3; clone size: .; CDR3 DNA: TGTGCCAGCAGCCACTGGACCTACGAGCAGTACTTC; CDR3 protein: CASSHWTYEQYF
J gene: TRBJ1-5; D gene: TRBD1; V gene: TRBV12-3/TRBV12-4; clone size: few; CDR3 DNA: TGTGCCAGCAGAGATGGACAGGGCGACCAGCCCCAGCATTTT; CDR3 protein: CASRDGQGDQPQHF
J gene: TRBJ1-2; D gene: .; V gene: TRBV2; clone size: many; CDR3 DNA: TGTGCCAGCAGGGGCGGGGACTATGGCTACACCTTC; CDR3 protein: CASRGGDYGYTF
J gene: TRBJ1-1; D gene: .; V gene: TRBV28; clone size: many; CDR3 DNA: TGTGCCAGCAGTTTCGTGGTGGGTGAAGCTTTCTTT; CDR3 protein: CASSFVVGEAFF
J gene: TRBJ2-4; D gene: TRBD2; V gene: TRBV12-3/TRBV12-4; clone size: many; CDR3 DNA: TGTGCCAGCAGTCTCGCTAGCGGGAGTTCCAAAAACATTCAGTACTTC; CDR3 protein: CASSLASGSSKNIQYF
J gene: TRBJ1-2; D gene: .; V gene: TRBV3-1; clone size: many; CDR3 DNA: TGTGCCAGCAGCCAAGGGGTGGGCGATCACTATGGCTACACCTTC; CDR3 protein: CASSQGVGDHYGYTF
J gene: TRBJ1-2; D gene: TRBD1; V gene: TRBV12-3/TRBV12-4; clone size: many; CDR3 DNA: TGTGCCAGCAGTCTTACCGCCGCGACAGGGGTCGGAGGCGGCTACACCTTC; CDR3 protein: CASSLTAATGVGGGYTF
J gene: TRBJ2-7; D gene: TRBD2; V gene: TRBV20-1; clone size: .; CDR3 DNA: TGCAGTGCTCGACTAGCGGGGGGTAACGAGCAGTACTTC; CDR3 protein: CSARLAGGNEQYF
J gene: TRBJ1-1; D gene: .; V gene: TRBV19; clone size: many; CDR3 DNA: TGTGCCAGTAGTATAACAGCCTACACTGAAGCTTTCTTT; CDR3 protein: CASSITAYTEAFF
J gene: TRBJ2-5; D gene: .; V gene: TRBV14; clone size: many; CDR3 DNA: TGTGCCAGCAGCCAAGATGTGGGGACCGGGACCCAGTACTTC; CDR3 protein: CASSQDVGTGTQYF
J gene: TRBJ2-7; D gene: TRBD2; V gene: TRBV12-3/TRBV12-4; clone size: .; CDR3 DNA: TGTGCCAGCAGTGCGACGTCTAGCGGAACTCCCTACGAGCAGTACTTC; CDR3 protein: CASSATSSGTPYEQYF
J gene: TRBJ2-1; D gene: TRBD1; V gene: TRBV6-5; clone size: many; CDR3 DNA: TGTGCCAGCCACCGGGACAGGGACCATGAGCAGTTCTTC; CDR3 protein: CASHRDRDHEQFF
J gene: TRBJ2-7; D gene: .; V gene: TRBV20-1; clone size: many; CDR3 DNA: TGCAGTGCTAGAAGGGACGGTCGAGGAAACGAGCAGTACTTC; CDR3 protein: CSARRDGRGNEQYF
J gene: TRBJ2-5; D gene: .; V gene: TRBV6-5; clone size: many; CDR3 DNA: TGTGCCAGCATCGGGTCCCCCCAAGAGACCCAGTACTTC; CDR3 protein: CASIGSPQETQYF
J gene: TRBJ2-5; D gene: .; V gene: TRBV6-1; clone size: .; CDR3 DNA: TGTGCCAGCAGCAACGGACTCTCCATAGAGACCCAGTACTTC; CDR3 protein: CASSNGLSIETQYF
J gene: TRBJ2-5; D gene: TRBD2; V gene: TRBV7-2; clone size: .; CDR3 DNA: TGTGCCAGCAGCTTGATAGCGGGAGGCGGAGAGACCCAGTACTTC; CDR3 protein: CASSLIAGGGETQYF
J gene: TRBJ2-7; D gene: TRBD1; V gene: TRBV12-3/TRBV12-4; clone size: .; CDR3 DNA: TGTGCCAGCAGCCCAAAAGGGACAGGCTACGAGCAGTACTTC; CDR3 protein: CASSPKGTGYEQYF
J gene: TRBJ1-1; D gene: TRBD1; V gene: TRBV6-2/TRBV6-3; clone size: few; CDR3 DNA: TGTGCCAGCAGTCCGCTGACAGGGGTGGGCACTGAAGCTTTCTTT; CDR3 protein: CASSPLTGVGTEAFF
J gene: TRBJ1-6; D gene: .; V gene: TRBV11-2; clone size: many; CDR3 DNA: TGTGCCAGCAGCTTGGACGGAACCGATTCACCCCTCCACTTT; CDR3 protein: CASSLDGTDSPLHF
J gene: TRBJ2-5; D gene: .; V gene: TRBV28; clone size: many; CDR3 DNA: TGTGCCAGCAGTTTGCGGGTCGAGACCCAGTACTTC; CDR3 protein: CASSLRVETQYF
J gene: TRBJ2-5; D gene: .; V gene: TRBV29-1; clone size: many; CDR3 DNA: TGCAGCGTTCAACAAGAGACCCAGTACTTC; CDR3 protein: CSVQQETQYF
J gene: TRBJ2-2; D gene: .; V gene: TRBV6-2/TRBV6-3; clone size: .; CDR3 DNA: TGTGCCAGCAGACACCAAGTAGCGGACCGTACCGGGGAGCTGTTTTTT; CDR3 protein: CASRHQVADRTGELFF
J gene: TRBJ2-3; D gene: .; V gene: TRBV12-5; clone size: many; CDR3 DNA: TGTGCTAGTGGTTTGGGCAACACAGATACGCAGTATTTT; CDR3 protein: CASGLGNTDTQYF
J gene: TRBJ1-1; D gene: .; V gene: TRBV6-2/TRBV6-3; clone size: many; CDR3 DNA: TGTGCCAGCAAACGGGTCTCGAACACTGAAGCTTTCTTT; CDR3 protein: CASKRVSNTEAFF
J gene: TRBJ2-2; D gene: TRBD2; V gene: TRBV14; clone size: many; CDR3 DNA: TGTGCCAGCAGCCTTACTAGCGCCTACCCCGGGGAGCTGTTTTTT; CDR3 protein: CASSLTSAYPGELFF
J gene: TRBJ1-1; D gene: .; V gene: TRBV28; clone size: .; CDR3 DNA: TGTGCCAGCAGTTTAGGGGGGCAGATCGCTTTCTTT; CDR3 protein: CASSLGGQIAFF
J gene: TRBJ2-7; D gene: TRBD2; V gene: TRBV5-4; clone size: few; CDR3 DNA: TGTGCCAGCAGATACACCGGGGGGGGTTCGGCCTACGAGCAGTACTTC; CDR3 protein: CASRYTGGGSAYEQYF
J gene: TRBJ1-5; D gene: .; V gene: TRBV15; clone size: many; CDR3 DNA: TGTGCCACCAGCAGAGATGAGCGGAGGCAGCCCCAGCATTTT; CDR3 protein: CATSRDERRQPQHF
J gene: TRBJ2-7; D gene: TRBD1; V gene: TRBV6-1; clone size: many; CDR3 DNA: TGTGCCAGCAGTGAGGCCGGGACAGGATCCTACGAGCAGTACTTC; CDR3 protein: CASSEAGTGSYEQYF
J gene: TRBJ1-1; D gene: .; V gene: TRBV28; clone size: .; CDR3 DNA: TGTGCCACCCTACGCGTTGAAGGAACTGAAGCTTTCTTT; CDR3 protein: CATLRVEGTEAFF